This T cell receptor (beta chain) originates from a study of neurological immune-mediated disorders. Study information: Multiple sclerosis patients (n = 34) included some 30 with relapsing-remitting and 3 with secondary progressive disease.

Specified time point: longitudinal time-point 1 (baseline). This clonotype has ten or more counts. TCRdb ran MiXCR on the 5' RACE reads and lists one entry per CDR3 protein. The sample contains tens of thousands of distinct CDR3 sequences, 3% to 3.5% of which appear only once. Germline V gene lookup returns CDR1 DFQATT and CDR2 SNEGSKA (reference sequence). V lost 5 bases and J lost 4, with 21 bases in between. The CDR3 runs 16 residues. The V call is TRBV20-1, the J call TRBJ1-5; a possible D gene is TRBD1 (5 bases). The receptor's source is a woman aged 55-69 years with multiple sclerosis. Sequencing input: PBMCs. CDR3 region: CSAATAIGTKNQPQHF. CDR3 DNA sequence: TGCAGTGCTGCGACAGCTATTGGGACTAAAAATCAGCCCCAGCATTTT.